One and the same sample provided the 31 T cell receptor beta chains below, sequenced in a study of response to subunit inactivated influenza vaccine. TCRdb used MiXCR to reprocess the RT-PCR reads, holding one entry per CDR3 protein. The sample yields 150,000 or so distinct CDR3 sequences, 9.5% to 12% seen once. The sequencing here drew on CD8+ T cells sorted from PBMCs, taken approximately 25 months after vaccination. The receptors shown here come from a man between 50 and 75 years old who received an inactivated influenza vaccine.

This clonotype was observed a few times. V is TRBV6-1 and J is TRBJ2-3; 7 nucleotides agree with TRBD2. This CDR3 has 15 amino acids. The germline V gene encodes CDR1 MNHNS and CDR2 SASEGT. J was trimmed by 6 bases and V by 2 bases; bases with no gene match: 8. The CDR3 loop is CASSESYGGMDTQYF. The CDR3 DNA reads as TGTGCCAGCAGTGAATCTTACGGGGGGATGGATACGCAGTATTTT.

This chain links TRBV20-1 with TRBJ1-5; D is uncertain. V was cut by 6 bases and J by 3 bases, with 12 bases left in between. The CDR3 sequence is 13 residues long. Germline assignment: CDR1 DFQATT and CDR2 SNEGSKA (reference sequence). CDR3 loop: CSAPGSYNQPQHF. Written as DNA, the CDR3 is TGCAGTGCCCCGGGGTCGTACAATCAGCCCCAGCATTTT.

This clonotype was recorded a few times. The chain links TRBV29-1 to TRBJ2-1, with D possibly TRBD1 on 5 matching bases. Trimming left V 0 bases short and J 4 bases short, with 10 bases between. This CDR3 is built from 14 residues. CDR1 SQVTM and CDR2 ANQGSEA come from the germline V gene. The CDR3 nucleotides read TGCAGCGTTGAAGACCCGACAGTTTACAATGAGCAGTTCTTC. As protein: CSVEDPTVYNEQFF.

The V and J genes are TRBV5-6 and TRBJ2-7; possibly TRBD2 for D (6 bases). This CDR3 is built from 15 residues. The germline V gene has CDR1 SGHDT and CDR2 YYEEEE. Trimming pared 4 bases from V and 2 bases from J, leaving 16 bases between. The CDR3 DNA is TGTGCCAGCAGCGGAAGATCCGGGGGTCCCTACGAGCAGTACTTC. It translates to CASSGRSGGPYEQYF.

The chain joins TRBV7-6 to TRBJ2-2, with TRBD2 identical over 9 bases. Germline CDR1 and CDR2: SGHVS and FNYEAQ. J lost 5 bases, V lost 5 bases, and 6 bases had no gene match. This CDR3 spans 15 amino acids. The CDR3 reads CASSLGTSGTGELFF. In DNA, the CDR3 is TGTGCCAGCAGCCTGGGTACTAGCGGGACCGGGGAGCTGTTTTTT.

This clonotype was detected many times. The chain uses TRBV12-3 or TRBV12-4 and TRBJ2-1, with 12 nucleotides matching TRBD2. The CDR3 length is 15 residues. The V and J ends lost 3 bases and 6 bases, in that order; junction bases with no gene match: 3. CDR3 region: CASSFGTSGSNEQFF. CDR3 in DNA: TGTGCCAGCAGTTTTGGGACTAGCGGGTCCAATGAGCAGTTCTTC.

The chain recombines TRBV5-6 with TRBJ2-7; D remains unclear. There are 15 residues in the CDR3. CDR1 and CDR2 from the germline V gene are SGHDT and YYEEEE. V lost 3 bases to trimming and J lost 2 bases, with 15 bases between them. The CDR3 loop is CASSSDTVSAYEQYF. In DNA form, the CDR3 reads TGTGCCAGCAGCTCTGACACGGTGAGCGCCTACGAGCAGTACTTC. The entire variable domain, with the rest obtained from reference TRBV5-6 and TRBJ2-7, is as follows: DAGVTQSPTHLIKTRGQQVTLRCSPKSGHDTVSWYQQALGQGPQFIFQYYEEEERQRGNFPDRFSGHQFPNYSSELNVNALLLGDSALYLCASSSDTVSAYEQYFGPGTRLTVT.

This clonotype was found many times. This chain links TRBV29-1 with TRBJ2-7, with D possibly TRBD1 on 6 matching bases. Trimming shortened V by 7 bases and J by 4 bases, and 11 bases separated the two germline ends. The CDR3 extends over 11 amino acids. CDR1 and CDR2 (germline): SQVTM, ANQGSEA. For the CDR3, the DNA is TGCAGCGGCCAACAGGGTTACGAGCAGTACTTC. Translating gives CSGQQGYEQYF.

The chain recombines TRBV14 with TRBJ1-1; D not resolved. The V end lost 4 bases, the J end lost 8 bases, and 8 bases lay between the germline ends. Germline V CDR1 and CDR2: SGHDN, FVKESK. This CDR3 is built from 11 residues. The CDR3 DNA sequence: TGTGCCAGCAGCCCTGGCCGAGAAGCTTTCTTT. Translating it yields CASSPGREAFF.

The sample holds a few counts of this clonotype. The chain recombines TRBV28 with TRBJ2-5; 7 nucleotides agree with TRBD2. The CDR3 has 14 amino acids. Germline lookup yields CDR1 MDHEN and CDR2 SYDVKM. V lost 3 bases, J lost 5 bases, and 6 bases stayed unmatched. The CDR3 protein is CASSFQRDVETQYF. The CDR3 DNA reads TGTGCCAGCAGTTTCCAGCGGGACGTGGAGACCCAGTACTTC.

This clonotype was observed at least ten times. Here the CDR3 reads CASSYTSGKRDTQYF. In DNA, the CDR3 is TGTGCCAGCAGCTACACTAGCGGGAAGAGAGATACGCAGTATTTT. The chain links TRBV7-8 to TRBJ2-3, with 10 bases aligning to TRBD2. Germline assignment: CDR1 SGHVS and CDR2 FQNEAQ. Unmatched junction bases numbered 6, after V lost 4 bases and J lost 5 bases. The CDR3 covers 15 residues.

This clonotype occurred many times. This chain connects TRBV12-3 or TRBV12-4 to TRBJ2-2, with 8 bases that match TRBD1. The CDR3 length is 14 residues. With V trimmed by 8 bases and J by 1 base, 3 bases remained unmatched. The CDR3 here is CASEGQENTGELFF. In DNA form, the CDR3 reads TGTGCCAGCGAGGGACAGGAGAACACCGGGGAGCTGTTTTTT.

The chain employs TRBV27 and TRBJ2-7; 9 positions match TRBD1. V gave up 4 bases and J gave up 6 bases; unmatched junction bases: 7. The germline gives CDR1 MNHEY, CDR2 SMNVEV (reference sequence). The CDR3 covers 14 residues. DNA for the CDR3: TGTGCCAGCAGTTACGGGACAGGGCTTCGCGAGCAGTACTTC. It yields the protein CASSYGTGLREQYF.

V gene TRBV6-2 or TRBV6-3 combines with J gene TRBJ1-1; no reliable D call. This CDR3 has 14 residues. Germline CDR1 and CDR2: MNHEY and SVGEGT. V was pared by 2 bases and J by 1 base, with 8 bases between. CDR3 DNA sequence: TGTGCCAGCAGTTACCCAAGAGAGAACACTGAAGCTTTCTTT. As protein: CASSYPRENTEAFF.

The J gene is TRBJ1-4, the V gene TRBV4-2, with D perhaps matching TRBD1 (6 bases). V lost 0 bases and J 4 bases, leaving 12 bases between the germline ends. The CDR3 is made up of 16 amino acids. Germline lookup yields CDR1 LGHNA and CDR2 YNFKEQ. The CDR3 spells CASSQEDRQLNEKLFF. CDR3 DNA: TGTGCCAGCAGCCAAGAAGACAGGCAACTTAATGAAAAACTGTTTTTT.

The chain has TRBV4-1 and TRBJ1-1; maybe TRBD1 (6 bases). The V and J ends lost 8 bases and 11 bases respectively, with 36 bases between them. This CDR3 region has 18 residues. Germline V gene data show CDR1 as MGHRA and CDR2 as YSYEKL. CDR3 sequence (DNA): TGCGCCAGCGGCGGGACCACCAGGGGATTCCGAACTCGGCCAAGGGCTTTCTTT. Its protein is CASGGTTRGFRTRPRAFF.

This chain links TRBV4-1 with TRBJ1-1; D ambiguous. Germline values: CDR1 MGHRA, CDR2 YSYEKL. Trimming took 2 bases from V and 5 from J, leaving 6 bases between them. CDR3 size: 12 residues. The CDR3 sequence is CASSQSETEAFF. The CDR3, as DNA: TGCGCCAGCAGCCAATCGGAGACTGAAGCTTTCTTT.

The rearrangement uses TRBV28 and TRBJ2-2; TRBD2 agrees at 14 bases. V lost 5 bases to trimming and J lost 5 bases; unmatched junction nucleotides: 4. The germline gives CDR1 MDHEN, CDR2 SYDVKM. CDR3 length: 16 residues. This CDR3 is CASSPGLAGATGELFF. As DNA, the CDR3 is TGTGCCAGCAGTCCGGGACTAGCGGGAGCAACCGGGGAGCTGTTTTTT.

The J gene is TRBJ1-1, the V gene TRBV28; maybe TRBD1 (6 bases). V lost 5 bases, J lost 3 bases, and 16 bases lay in between. CDR1 is MDHEN, CDR2 SYDVKM, per germline. This CDR3 comprises 15 residues. This CDR3 reads CASSVLGGADTEAFF. CDR3 nucleotide sequence: TGTGCCAGCAGTGTGTTAGGGGGAGCGGACACTGAAGCTTTCTTT.

This chain joins TRBV20-1 and TRBJ2-7; TRBD2 might be the D (6 bases). Germline V lookup: CDR1 DFQATT, CDR2 SNEGSKA (reference sequence). This CDR3 is built from 14 residues. V lost 6 bases and J 4 bases, leaving 19 bases between the germline ends. The CDR3 coding sequence is TGCAGTGCACAAAATAACCGGAGGGGTTACGAGCAGTACTTC. It specifies CSAQNNRRGYEQYF.

V usage is TRBV28 and J usage is TRBJ1-1; D not certain. V lost 2 bases, J lost 4 bases, and 11 bases lay in between. This CDR3 has 14 amino acids. Looked up from germline, CDR1 is MDHEN and CDR2 is SYDVKM. CDR3 in DNA: TGTGCCAGCAGTTTACCCTACGAAGGCACTGAAGCTTTCTTT. Translation: CASSLPYEGTEAFF.

This clonotype was observed a few times. This CDR3 is CASSQGAIGYTF. The CDR3 DNA is TGTGCCAGCAGCCAAGGGGCTATTGGCTACACCTTC. The V and J genes are TRBV4-2 and TRBJ1-2, with D unclear. V was trimmed by 1 base and J by 7 bases, leaving 7 bases between them. CDR1 and CDR2 (germline): LGHNA, YNFKEQ. This CDR3 region has 12 residues.

This clonotype is categorized as medium-sized (0.01 to 0.1%). This rearrangement joins TRBV7-9 to TRBJ1-1, with 9 bases matching TRBD1. Trimming at V came to 1 base and at J to 10 bases, leaving 4 bases not matched to a gene. The CDR3 covers 13 residues. The germline gives CDR1 SEHNR, CDR2 FQNEAQ (reference sequence). The CDR3 nucleotides are TGTGCCAGCAGCTTAGAACAGGGGGCATCAGCTTTCTTT. Its translation: CASSLEQGASAFF.

This chain uses TRBV4-2 with TRBJ2-1; TRBD2 matches 14 bases. The CDR3 runs 16 residues. J was trimmed by 6 bases and V by 4 bases; bases with no gene match: 5. Germline CDR1 and CDR2: LGHNA and YNFKEQ. In nucleotides, the CDR3 is TGTGCCAGCAGCCCCCATGGGACTAGCGGGGGCAATGAGCAGTTCTTC. This sequence encodes CASSPHGTSGGNEQFF.

The sample holds a few counts of this clonotype. The chain uses TRBV5-5 and TRBJ2-3, with TRBD2 matching over 8 bases. This CDR3 has 14 residues. Germline V gene data show CDR1 as SGHKS and CDR2 as YYEKEE (reference sequence). With 0 bases clipped from V and 6 bases from J, the junction kept 3 bases outside the gene matches. CDR3 DNA: TGTGCCAGCAGCTTGGAGCGGGGGTCGGATACGCAGTATTTT. It translates to CASSLERGSDTQYF.

The V call is TRBV24-1, the J call TRBJ2-3, with TRBD2 identical over 8 bases. The CDR3 is 16 amino acids. Germline V gene sequence: CDR1 KGHDR, CDR2 SFDVKD. Trimming took 1 base from V and 2 from J; bases not matched to a gene: 4. The CDR3: CATSDFGAGDTDTQYF. The CDR3 DNA is TGTGCCACCAGTGATTTCGGAGCGGGAGACACAGATACGCAGTATTTT.

J is TRBJ2-1 and V is TRBV3-1; TRBD1 or TRBD2 may be the D gene (5 bases each). Germline V CDR1 and CDR2: LGHDT, YNNKEL (reference sequence). V gave up 2 bases and J gave up 2 bases, with 10 bases separating them. This CDR3 has 15 amino acids. CDR3 residues: CASSQLGEAYNEQFF. DNA of the CDR3: TGTGCCAGCAGCCAATTGGGGGAAGCCTACAATGAGCAGTTCTTC.

This clonotype turned up a few times. This chain connects TRBV4-1 to TRBJ1-1; perhaps TRBD1 as D (5 bases). Looked up from germline, CDR1 is MGHRA and CDR2 is YSYEKL. This CDR3 spans 14 amino acids. Trimming left V 2 bases short and J 1 base short, with 8 bases between. CDR3 protein: CASSQHTGNTEAFF. In nucleotides, the CDR3 is TGCGCCAGCAGCCAACACACAGGGAACACTGAAGCTTTCTTT.

This clonotype has only a few counts. The V and J genes are TRBV7-2 and TRBJ2-7, with 7 bases that match TRBD1. Germline values: CDR1 SGHTA, CDR2 FQGNSA. Trimming at V came to 4 bases and at J to 0 bases, leaving 3 bases not matched to a gene. This CDR3 is 14 amino acids long. In nucleotides, the CDR3 is TGTGCCAGCAGCTGGGACAGTACCTCCTACGAGCAGTACTTC. Its translation is CASSWDSTSYEQYF.

The rearrangement uses TRBV6-5 and TRBJ2-3, with D tentatively TRBD1 (5 bases). Between the trimmed V and J ends, which lost 4 bases and 0 bases, there was a span of 14 bases. The CDR3 totals 16 residues. Germline loops: CDR1 MNHEY, CDR2 SVGAGI. CDR3 bases: TGTGCCAGCAGTTTAAGACAGTCCGCTAGCACAGATACGCAGTATTTT. Protein product: CASSLRQSASTDTQYF.

Only a few counts were recorded for this clonotype. The chain's CDR3 is CASSLADFYGYTF. CDR3 DNA: TGCGCCAGCAGCTTGGCAGACTTCTATGGCTACACCTTC. The rearrangement joins TRBV5-1 to TRBJ1-2, with D unclear. CDR3 length equals 13 residues. Germline-derived CDR1 and CDR2 are SGHRS and YFSETQ. The ends were cut back, 0 bases at V and 4 bases at J, with 7 bases in the middle.